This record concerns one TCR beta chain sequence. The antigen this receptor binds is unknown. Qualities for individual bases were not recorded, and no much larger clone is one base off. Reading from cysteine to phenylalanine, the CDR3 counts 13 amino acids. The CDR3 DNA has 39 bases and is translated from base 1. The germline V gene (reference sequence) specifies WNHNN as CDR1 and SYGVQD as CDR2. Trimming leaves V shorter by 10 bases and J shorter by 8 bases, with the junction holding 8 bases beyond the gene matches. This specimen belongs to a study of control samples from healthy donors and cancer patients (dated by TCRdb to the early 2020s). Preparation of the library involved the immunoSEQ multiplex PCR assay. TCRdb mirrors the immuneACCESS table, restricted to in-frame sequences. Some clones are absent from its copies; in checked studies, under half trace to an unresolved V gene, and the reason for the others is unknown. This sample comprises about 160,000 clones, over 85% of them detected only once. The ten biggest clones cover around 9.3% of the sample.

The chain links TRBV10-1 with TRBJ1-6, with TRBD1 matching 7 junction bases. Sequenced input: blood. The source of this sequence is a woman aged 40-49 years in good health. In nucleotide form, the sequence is TGCGCCACCAGACAGGGTGTAGATTCACCCCTCCACTTT. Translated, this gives CATRQGVDSPLHF.